This entry concerns a single TCR beta chain. No antigen is known for it. The data were taken from a study of identifying expanded T cells in peripheral blood. Looked up from germline, CDR1 is SGHAT and CDR2 is FQNNGV. This CDR3 is 13 amino acids long. V was shortened by 1 base and J by 7 bases, with 10 bases between the two germline ends. Data came from immunoSEQ multiplex PCR; TCRdb stores just in-frame clones and leaves some out. This table has 80,000 to 95,000 clones, 88% appearing once. Study conclusions and caveats: Two-week clone count variance significantly increased as total template count grew.

During the collection period, no donor immune events like infections were recorded. This sequence originates from a person aged 18 to 70 in good health. The specimen was blood. This chain uses TRBV11-2 with TRBJ1-2; D call uncertain. The CDR3 DNA reads TGTGCCAGCAGCTTAGGTCGGAATAGTGGCTACACCTTC. Protein: CASSLGRNSGYTF.